The sample holds many counts of the clone carrying this T cell receptor beta chain. Libraries of TCR beta came from iRepertoire HTBI primers plus Arm-PCR of CDR3 regions. TCRdb re-analysed the multiplex PCR reads in MiXCR, keeping a single row per CDR3 protein. The repertoire holds approximately 390,000 distinct CDR3 sequences, with about 16% as singletons. This entry belongs to a study of regulatory T cells in long-lasting Graves disease. The length of the CDR3 is 17 residues. CDR1 is PRHDT, CDR2 FYEKMQ, per germline (reference sequence). V shed 0 bases and J 4 bases; nucleotides not matched to a gene: 11. Time point in this sample: newly diagnosed GD, antithyroid drugs for less than 3 months. Following extraction of RNA from PBMCs, that RNA was used to make the TCR library. The same sample was also used in a study of T cells in Graves' hyperthyroidism and ophthalmopathy.

The source material was peripheral blood mononuclear cells (PBMCs), sampled at new diagnosis, from a patient treated with antithyroid drugs. The chain recombines TRBV13 with TRBJ1-1, with 7 positions matching TRBD1. The clonotype comes from a woman aged 18-35 years with Graves disease. This chain's CDR3 is CASSLGDRRLAGTEAFF. The DNA for the CDR3 is TGTGCCAGCAGCTTAGGGGACAGGCGACTTGCGGGCACTGAAGCTTTCTTT.